The rows below give T cell receptor beta chains drawn from one sample of a study of T-cell memory formation after mild COVID-19. MiXCR, run by TCRdb on the 5' RACE reads, gives a single entry per CDR3 protein. The sample lists 250,000 or so distinct CDR3 sequences, about 20% seen once, with roughly 24% in the top ten. Specimen: PBMCs or a T cell subset sorted from them (not recorded which). These receptor sequences come from a man between 18 and 35 years old who had mild COVID-19 (a few samples of this study predate the infection). Cell type and time point are not known. CDR3s leave out the opening cysteine and the closing phenylalanine or tryptophan. Fields, in order: D gene, V gene, J gene, clone size, CDR3 protein. The D gene is left open where the match is weak. Clone size appears in some rows only: once, few, many, or a class for an expanded clone.

-,TRBV7-2,TRBJ2-5,few,ASSLYGGLPSGGTQY
TRBD1,TRBV29-1,TRBJ1-1,few,SALRGVIAEAF
-,TRBV5-5,TRBJ2-5,-,ASPDNTLAGTQY
TRBD1,TRBV7-9,TRBJ2-1,few,ATGRDRGNEQF
-,TRBV7-2,TRBJ2-3,-,ASSLFASASSTDTQY
-,TRBV6-2/TRBV6-3,TRBJ2-1,-,ASSNTWTGNEQF
-,TRBV6-1,TRBJ2-1,once,ASSALTGTYNEQF
TRBD1,TRBV4-3,TRBJ2-3,-,ASSQGDGRQGYTDTQY
TRBD2,TRBV15,TRBJ2-2,few,ATAGGGMTGELF
-,TRBV27,TRBJ2-2,-,ASSLLISGELF
-,TRBV4-3,TRBJ1-1,few,ASSQFSQHTEAF
TRBD1,TRBV4-2,TRBJ1-2,-,ASSQTGTGYGYT
-,TRBV6-2/TRBV6-3,TRBJ1-1,-,ASVHFGGGGTEAF
-,TRBV9,TRBJ2-3,-,ASSLVGAGTDTQY
-,TRBV12-3/TRBV12-4,TRBJ2-3,many,ASISGTPPGTQY
-,TRBV12-3/TRBV12-4,TRBJ2-7,many,ASSPQGAGYEQY
-,TRBV5-1,TRBJ1-2,few,ASSLGGEAGYT
-,TRBV5-1,TRBJ1-3,-,ASSLADSSGNTIY
-,TRBV5-1,TRBJ1-2,-,ASSEGAEMGGYT
-,TRBV6-2/TRBV6-3,TRBJ2-2,-,ASSTPPGELF
TRBD1,TRBV3-1,TRBJ2-7,-,ASSPKTGWSYEQY
-,TRBV12-3/TRBV12-4,TRBJ1-1,-,ASSPYTELNTEAF
TRBD2,TRBV7-9,TRBJ2-2,few,ASSLPPAGRGTGELF
-,TRBV7-9,TRBJ2-7,-,ASALGPYEQY
-,TRBV2,TRBJ1-2,few,ASSLSQDTLYGYT
-,TRBV5-6,TRBJ2-1,-,ASSFRFPGVSYNEQF
TRBD1,TRBV18,TRBJ1-2,-,ASSPQDRGGYGYT
-,TRBV4-1,TRBJ1-2,few,ASSQEGIPNYGYT
TRBD2,TRBV6-4,TRBJ2-3,many,ASSGGGASTDTQY
TRBD1,TRBV28,TRBJ1-2,-,AAQGGGYYGYT
TRBD2,TRBV5-6,TRBJ2-2,many,ASSLRLAGGNTGELF
TRBD1,TRBV27,TRBJ1-5,-,ASSTTGEVNQPQH
-,TRBV7-2,TRBJ2-3,few,ASSVSHTQY
-,TRBV7-2,TRBJ2-2,few,ASSPSGELF
-,TRBV7-9,TRBJ2-1,many,ASSLYEQF
-,TRBV4-2,TRBJ2-1,-,ASSQIPGVQNEQF